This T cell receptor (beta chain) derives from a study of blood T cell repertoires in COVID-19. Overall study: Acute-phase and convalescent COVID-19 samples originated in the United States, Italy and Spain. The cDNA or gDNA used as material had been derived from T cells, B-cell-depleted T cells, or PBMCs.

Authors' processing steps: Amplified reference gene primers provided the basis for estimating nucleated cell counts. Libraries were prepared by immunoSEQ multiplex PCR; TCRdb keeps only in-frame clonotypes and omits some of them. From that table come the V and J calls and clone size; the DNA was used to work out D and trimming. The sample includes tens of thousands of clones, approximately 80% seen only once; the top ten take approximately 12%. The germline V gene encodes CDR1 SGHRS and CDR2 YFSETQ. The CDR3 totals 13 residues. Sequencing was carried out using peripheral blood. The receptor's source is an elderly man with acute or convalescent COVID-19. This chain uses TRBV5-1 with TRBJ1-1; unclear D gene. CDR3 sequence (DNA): TGCGCATCCACTAGTCTGTTGGACACTGAAGCTTTCTTT. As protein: CASTSLLDTEAFF.